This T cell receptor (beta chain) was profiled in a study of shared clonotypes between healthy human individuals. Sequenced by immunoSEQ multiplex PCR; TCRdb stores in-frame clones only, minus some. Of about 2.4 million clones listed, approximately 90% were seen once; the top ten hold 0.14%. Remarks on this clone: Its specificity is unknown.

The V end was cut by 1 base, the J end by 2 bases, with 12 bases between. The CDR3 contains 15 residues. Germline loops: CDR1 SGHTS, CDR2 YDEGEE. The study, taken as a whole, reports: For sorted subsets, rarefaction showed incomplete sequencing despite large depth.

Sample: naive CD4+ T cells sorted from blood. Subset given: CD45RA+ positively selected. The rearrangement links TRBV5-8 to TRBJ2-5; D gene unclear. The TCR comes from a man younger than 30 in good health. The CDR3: CASSLNLKGQETQYF. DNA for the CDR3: TGTGCCAGCAGCTTGAACCTGAAGGGTCAAGAGACCCAGTACTTC.